This TCR beta chain was sequenced for a study of control samples from healthy donors and cancer patients. With 10 bases removed from V and 4 bases from J, the gap between germline ends came to 14 bases. CDR3 length: 14 amino acids. Germline lookup yields CDR1 MNHEY and CDR2 SMNVEV (reference sequence). The protocol was immunoSEQ multiplex PCR, while the TCRdb copy is restricted to in-frame clones and leaves out a portion. The sample has 90,000 to 110,000 clones, about 89% seen once; the top ten hold 17%. The specimen was blood. The TCR comes from a woman in her forties or fifties in good health. The V call is TRBV27, the J call TRBJ1-6; D perhaps matches TRBD1 (5 bases). The CDR3 is CATQVAGYNSPLHF. CDR3 DNA: TGTGCCACTCAAGTGGCAGGGTATAATTCACCCCTCCACTTT.